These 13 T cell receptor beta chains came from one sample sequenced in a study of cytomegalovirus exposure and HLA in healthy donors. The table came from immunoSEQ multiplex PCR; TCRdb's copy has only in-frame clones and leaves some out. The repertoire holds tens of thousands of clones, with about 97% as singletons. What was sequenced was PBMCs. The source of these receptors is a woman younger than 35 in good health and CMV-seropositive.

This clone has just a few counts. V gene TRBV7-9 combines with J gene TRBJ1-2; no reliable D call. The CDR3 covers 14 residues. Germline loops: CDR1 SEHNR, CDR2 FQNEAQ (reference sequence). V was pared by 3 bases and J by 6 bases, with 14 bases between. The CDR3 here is CASSFLYGVHGYTF. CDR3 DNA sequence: TGTGCCAGCAGCTTCCTATACGGGGTCCATGGCTACACCTTC.

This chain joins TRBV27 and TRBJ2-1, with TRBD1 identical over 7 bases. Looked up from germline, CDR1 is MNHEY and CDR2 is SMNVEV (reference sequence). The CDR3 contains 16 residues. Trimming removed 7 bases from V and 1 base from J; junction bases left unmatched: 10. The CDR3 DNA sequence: TGTGCCAGCACACCATTGGGACAGCGATCCTACAATGAGCAGTTCTTC. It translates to CASTPLGQRSYNEQFF.

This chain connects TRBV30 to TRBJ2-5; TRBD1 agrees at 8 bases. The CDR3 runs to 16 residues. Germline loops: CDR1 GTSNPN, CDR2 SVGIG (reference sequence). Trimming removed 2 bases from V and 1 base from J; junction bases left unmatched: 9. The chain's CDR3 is CAWSPVRGPFQETQYF. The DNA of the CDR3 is TGTGCCTGGAGTCCCGTCAGGGGGCCCTTCCAAGAGACCCAGTACTTC.

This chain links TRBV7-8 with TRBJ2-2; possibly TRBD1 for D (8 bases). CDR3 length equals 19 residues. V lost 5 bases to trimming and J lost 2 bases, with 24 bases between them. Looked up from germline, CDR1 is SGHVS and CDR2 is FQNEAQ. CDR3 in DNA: TGTGCCAGCAGCCACGCCGGGACAGGACCTAGCGGCAACACCGGGGAGCTGTTTTTT. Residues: CASSHAGTGPSGNTGELFF.

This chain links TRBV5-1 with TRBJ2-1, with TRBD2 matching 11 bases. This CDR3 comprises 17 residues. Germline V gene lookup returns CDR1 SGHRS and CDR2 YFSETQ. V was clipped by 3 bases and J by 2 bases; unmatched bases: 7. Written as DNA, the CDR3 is TGCGCCAGCAGCTCGGAGACTAGCGGGATTACCTACAATGAGCAGTTCTTC. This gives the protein CASSSETSGITYNEQFF.

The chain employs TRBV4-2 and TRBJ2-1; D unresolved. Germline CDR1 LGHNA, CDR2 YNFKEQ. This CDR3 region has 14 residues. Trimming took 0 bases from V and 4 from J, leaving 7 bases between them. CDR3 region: CASSQDFLYNEQFF. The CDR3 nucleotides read TGTGCCAGCAGCCAAGATTTCCTGTACAATGAGCAGTTCTTC.

CDR3 bases: TGTGCCAGCAGCTTATTAGGGGGCTCGGGCACTGAAGCTTTCTTT. The encoded protein is CASSLLGGSGTEAFF. J is TRBJ1-1 and V is TRBV7-6; 7 bases fit TRBD1. The CDR3 covers 15 residues. Trimming at V came to 2 bases and at J to 4 bases, leaving 7 bases not matched to a gene. The V gene's germline CDR1 is SGHVS and CDR2 FNYEAQ.

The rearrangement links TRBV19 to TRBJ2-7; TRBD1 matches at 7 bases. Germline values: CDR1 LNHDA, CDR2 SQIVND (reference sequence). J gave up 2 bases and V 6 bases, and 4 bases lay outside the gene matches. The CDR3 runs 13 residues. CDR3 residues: CASSDQGAYEQYF. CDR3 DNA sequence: TGTGCCAGTAGCGACCAGGGGGCCTACGAGCAGTACTTC.

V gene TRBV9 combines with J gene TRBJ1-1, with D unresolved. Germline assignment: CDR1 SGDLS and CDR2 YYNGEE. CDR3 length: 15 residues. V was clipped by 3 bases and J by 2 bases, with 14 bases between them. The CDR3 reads CASSATLSSNTEAFF. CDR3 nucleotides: TGTGCCAGCAGCGCCACCCTCTCGAGCAACACTGAAGCTTTCTTT.

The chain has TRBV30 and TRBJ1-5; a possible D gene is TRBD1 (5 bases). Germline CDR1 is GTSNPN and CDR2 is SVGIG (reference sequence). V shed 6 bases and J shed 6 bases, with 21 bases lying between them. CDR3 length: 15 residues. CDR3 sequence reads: CACRGVTGGTQPQHF. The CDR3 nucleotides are TGTGCCTGTCGAGGAGTGACGGGGGGGACTCAGCCCCAGCATTTT.

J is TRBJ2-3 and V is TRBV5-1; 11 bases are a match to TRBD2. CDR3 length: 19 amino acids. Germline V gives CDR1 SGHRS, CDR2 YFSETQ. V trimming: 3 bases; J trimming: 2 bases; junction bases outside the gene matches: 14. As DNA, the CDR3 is TGCGCCAGCAGCTGGGGGATAACTAGCGGGAGTTCCGACACAGATACGCAGTATTTT. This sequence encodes CASSWGITSGSSDTDTQYF.

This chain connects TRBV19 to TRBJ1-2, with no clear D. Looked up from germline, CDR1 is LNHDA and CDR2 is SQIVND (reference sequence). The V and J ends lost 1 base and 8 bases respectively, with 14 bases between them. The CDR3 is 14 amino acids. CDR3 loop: CASSIVRKTTGYTF. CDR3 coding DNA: TGTGCCAGTAGTATAGTCAGAAAAACTACCGGCTACACCTTC.

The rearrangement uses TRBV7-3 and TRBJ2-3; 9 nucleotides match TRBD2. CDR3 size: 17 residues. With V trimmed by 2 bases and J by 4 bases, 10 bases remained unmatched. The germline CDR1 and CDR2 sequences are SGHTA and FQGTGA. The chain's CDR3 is CASSLVAGGPAPDTQYF. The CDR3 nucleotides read TGTGCCAGCAGCTTAGTGGCGGGAGGGCCGGCTCCAGATACGCAGTATTTT.